The T cell receptor beta chain under discussion was sequenced for a study of graft-versus-host responses after intestinal transplantation. Here immunoSEQ multiplex PCR was the method, and the copy in TCRdb shows in-frame clones only, minus some. The sample has over 8,500 clones, less than 35% seen once. This CDR3 has 14 residues. Germline-derived CDR1 and CDR2 are SGHVS and FNYEAQ. V gave up 3 bases and J gave up 4 bases, with 13 bases separating them. Irradiated, violet-dye-labeled stimulators (around 200,000) were plated alongside around 200,000 CFSE-labeled responders. The sequence was collected from a human patient who received an intestinal transplant. The material sequenced was alloreactive CD8+ T cells from a mixed lymphocyte reaction culture, taken before intestinal transplant. Subset indicated: CFSE-low proliferating T cells sorted from roughly six-day pre-transplant mixed lymphocyte reaction (GvH or HvG direction). The chain couples TRBV7-6 to TRBJ2-7; weak D call: TRBD1 (6 bases). The CDR3 sequence is CASSLGSGEYEQYF. CDR3 in DNA: TGTGCCAGCAGCTTGGGTTCAGGGGAGTACGAGCAGTACTTC.